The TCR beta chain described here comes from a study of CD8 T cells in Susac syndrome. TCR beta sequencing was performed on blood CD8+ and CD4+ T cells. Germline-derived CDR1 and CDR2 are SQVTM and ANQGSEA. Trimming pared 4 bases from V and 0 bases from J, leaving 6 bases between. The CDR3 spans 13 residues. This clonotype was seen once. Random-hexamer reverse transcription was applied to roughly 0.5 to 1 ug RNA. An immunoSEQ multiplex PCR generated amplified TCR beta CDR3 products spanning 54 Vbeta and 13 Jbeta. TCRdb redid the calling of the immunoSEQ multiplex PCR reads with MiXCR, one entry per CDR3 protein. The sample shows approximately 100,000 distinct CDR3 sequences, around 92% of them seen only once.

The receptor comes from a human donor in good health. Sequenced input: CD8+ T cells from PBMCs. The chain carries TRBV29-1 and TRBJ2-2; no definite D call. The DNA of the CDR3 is TGCAGCGTTGGACATCCGAACACCGGGGAGCTGTTTTTT. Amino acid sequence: CSVGHPNTGELFF.